Following are 24 T cell receptor beta chains from one sample sequenced in a study of blood T cell repertoires in COVID-19. Produced via immunoSEQ multiplex PCR; TCRdb's table is partial and in-frame only. This table holds about 380,000 clones, more than 75% found once. Input material: peripheral blood. These receptors all stem from a human donor with acute or convalescent COVID-19. The donor label of this sample is uncertain.

The rearrangement uses TRBV28 and TRBJ1-6; TRBD1 matches 9 bases. The CDR3 length is 16 residues. In germline, CDR1 is MDHEN, CDR2 SYDVKM. The V segment lost 2 bases and the J segment 9 bases; nucleotides outside the gene matches: 8. CDR3 in DNA: TGTGCCAGCAGTTTAATTCAGGGACAGGGCTTTTCACCCCTCCACTTT. Translating gives CASSLIQGQGFSPLHF.

The rearrangement joins TRBV30 to TRBJ1-2, with 8 nucleotides matching TRBD1. There are 16 residues in the CDR3. After removal of 2 bases from V and 4 bases from J, the junction contained 12 bases not matched to a gene. CDR1 is GTSNPN and CDR2 is SVGIG in the germline V gene (reference sequence). CDR3 DNA: TGTGCCTGGAGTTCCTATAGAAGACAGGGGATCTATGGCTACACCTTC. This sequence encodes CAWSSYRRQGIYGYTF.

A single count supports this clone. V is TRBV28 and J is TRBJ1-1, with 8 bases fitting TRBD1. The CDR3 contains 14 residues. V trimming: 7 bases; J trimming: 0 bases; junction bases outside the gene matches: 4. Germline CDR1 is MDHEN and CDR2 is SYDVKM. The CDR3 loop is CASILDRVNTEAFF. CDR3 in DNA: TGTGCCAGCATCCTGGACAGGGTGAACACTGAAGCTTTCTTT. Looking up the rest from reference TRBV28 and TRBJ1-1 gives the full variable domain: DVKVTQSSRYLVKRTGEKVFLECVQDMDHENMFWYRQDPGLGLRLIYFSYDVKMKEKGDIPEGYSVSREKKERFSLILESASTNQTSMYLCASILDRVNTEAFFGQGTRLTVV.

The chain carries TRBV28 and TRBJ1-1; no reliable D call. CDR1 and CDR2 (germline): MDHEN, SYDVKM. The CDR3 has 14 residues. Deletions cut 2 bases from V and 2 bases from J, with 9 bases between. CDR3 region: CASSLIRYNTEAFF. CDR3 coding DNA: TGTGCCAGCAGTTTAATCCGGTACAACACTGAAGCTTTCTTT.

The chain joins TRBV19 to TRBJ2-1; TRBD2 aligns across 15 bases. Germline trimming cut 7 bases from V and 0 bases from J; bases unmatched to any gene: 4. CDR3 size: 17 residues. Germline CDR1 and CDR2: LNHDA and SQIVND (reference sequence). CDR3 bases: TGTGCCAGTACGGGACTAGCGGGAGGCCACTCCTACAATGAGCAGTTCTTC. Residues: CASTGLAGGHSYNEQFF.

This chain links TRBV7-9 with TRBJ2-1; D perhaps matches TRBD1 (6 bases). This CDR3 contains 15 residues. Trimming pared 5 bases from V and 8 bases from J, leaving 19 bases between. CDR1 is SEHNR, CDR2 FQNEAQ, per germline (reference sequence). This CDR3 is CASSPGLGEGDEQFF. CDR3 bases: TGTGCCAGCAGCCCAGGACTCGGCGAGGGGGATGAGCAGTTCTTC. The variable domain in full, completed from reference TRBV7-9 and TRBJ2-1, reads DTGVSQNPRHKITKRGQNVTFRCDPISEHNRLYWYRQTLGQGPEFLTYFQNEAQLEKSRLLSDRFSAERPKGSFSTLEIQRTEQGDSAMYLCASSPGLGEGDEQFFGPGTRLTVL.

The chain links TRBV5-4 to TRBJ1-2; TRBD1 matches 7 bases. The CDR3 consists of 14 residues. Germline V lookup: CDR1 SGHNT, CDR2 YYREEE (reference sequence). V lost 2 bases to trimming and J lost 2 bases; unmatched junction nucleotides: 3. CDR3 DNA: TGTGCCAGCAGCTTACTACAGGGGAACTATGGCTACACCTTC. Protein: CASSLLQGNYGYTF.

The chain links TRBV2 to TRBJ2-7; 12 nucleotides agree with TRBD2. The V gene end was trimmed by 7 bases and the J gene end by 2 bases; junction bases not matched to a gene: 6. The CDR3 spans 15 residues. Per the germline V gene, CDR1 is SNHLY and CDR2 is FYNNEI. The CDR3 DNA reads TGTGCCAGCACTCCGACTAGCGGGGGCCCCTACGAGCAGTACTTC. Translating gives CASTPTSGGPYEQYF.

The count of this clone is one. CDR3 region: CASSQKDRVPYEQYF. The CDR3 coding sequence is TGTGCCAGCAGTCAGAAGGATCGGGTCCCCTACGAGCAGTACTTC. This chain connects TRBV11-2 to TRBJ2-7; D call uncertain. The CDR3 is 15 residues long. Trimming stripped 6 bases from V and 2 bases from J, with 17 bases between. Germline CDR1 SGHAT, CDR2 FQNNGV.

The chain has TRBV7-2 and TRBJ1-5; 9 bases match TRBD1. There are 15 residues in the CDR3. The junction had 3 bases not matched to a gene; V was cut back by 6 bases and J by 0 bases. The germline V gene encodes CDR1 SGHTA and CDR2 FQGNSA. The CDR3 is CASRPGQGSNQPQHF. CDR3 bases: TGTGCCAGCAGGCCGGGACAGGGTAGCAATCAGCCCCAGCATTTT.

This clone occurred once. The V gene is TRBV2, the J gene TRBJ2-1, with 7 bases matching TRBD1. Germline V lookup: CDR1 SNHLY, CDR2 FYNNEI. Trimming cost V 6 bases and J 4 bases; bases outside gene matches: 6. This CDR3 spans 14 amino acids. CDR3 protein: CASRWDRTYNEQFF. CDR3 coding DNA: TGTGCCAGCAGGTGGGACAGAACTTACAATGAGCAGTTCTTC.

The V call is TRBV5-8, the J call TRBJ2-2, with TRBD1 matching 9 bases. The CDR3 runs to 16 residues. The trim removed 2 bases at V and 5 bases at J, leaving 7 bases unmatched. Germline CDR1 reads SGHTS; CDR2 reads YDEGEE. In DNA form, the CDR3 reads TGTGCCAGCAGCTTTGGGACAGGGATCAGGACCGGGGAGCTGTTTTTT. Its protein is CASSFGTGIRTGELFF. Full variable domain (remainder filled in from reference TRBV5-8 and TRBJ2-2): EAGVTQSPTHLIKTRGQQATLRCSPISGHTSVYWYQQALGLGLQFLLWYDEGEERNRGNFPPRFSGRQFPNYSSELNVNALELEDSALYLCASSFGTGIRTGELFFGEGSRLTVL.

This chain joins TRBV6-5 and TRBJ2-7; 8 bases agree with TRBD2. The CDR3 sequence is 15 residues long. With 5 bases clipped from V and 6 bases from J, the junction kept 12 bases outside the gene matches. Germline CDR1 and CDR2: MNHEY and SVGAGI. CDR3 in amino acids: CASSTQGLVLGEQYF. Here the CDR3 DNA reads TGTGCCAGCAGTACCCAGGGACTAGTTTTGGGCGAGCAGTACTTC.

The sample holds many counts of this clone. The chain joins TRBV4-2 to TRBJ2-2; 8 bases line up with TRBD2. The CDR3 is 18 residues long. With V trimmed by 5 bases and J by 6 bases, 17 bases remained unmatched. CDR1 LGHNA and CDR2 YNFKEQ come from the germline V gene. CDR3 in DNA: TGTGCCAGCAGCGCAGCCCTATTGGCGCGGGGGGCGGCCGGGGAGCTGTTTTTT. Protein sequence: CASSAALLARGAAGELFF.

This clone was seen a handful of times. In DNA form, the CDR3 reads TGTGCCAGCCGGCTCCAGGGAAATACTTACAATGAGCAGTTCTTC. This gives the protein CASRLQGNTYNEQFF. V usage is TRBV7-9 and J usage is TRBJ2-1; the D gene is possibly TRBD1 (5 bases). This CDR3 has 15 amino acids. The ends were cut back, 8 bases at V and 4 bases at J, with 18 bases in the middle. In germline, CDR1 is SEHNR, CDR2 FQNEAQ (reference sequence). Full variable domain (outside the CDR3, taken from reference TRBV7-9 and TRBJ2-1): DTGVSQNPRHKITKRGQNVTFRCDPISEHNRLYWYRQTLGQGPEFLTYFQNEAQLEKSRLLSDRFSAERPKGSFSTLEIQRTEQGDSAMYLCASRLQGNTYNEQFFGPGTRLTVL.

The rearrangement uses TRBV14 and TRBJ1-6; tentatively, D is TRBD1 (6 bases). Per the germline V gene, CDR1 is SGHDN and CDR2 is FVKESK. The germline V and J ends were trimmed by 2 bases and 2 bases, with 10 bases remaining between them. CDR3 size: 16 residues. CDR3: CASSQTGMAYNSPLHF. The CDR3 region has the DNA TGTGCCAGCAGCCAAACAGGGATGGCCTATAATTCACCCCTCCACTTT.

This chain uses TRBV5-1 with TRBJ1-1; 10 positions agree with TRBD1. CDR1 is SGHRS, CDR2 YFSETQ, per germline. Trimming removed 4 bases from V and 1 base from J; junction bases left unmatched: 4. The CDR3 has 15 residues. DNA for the CDR3: TGCGCCAGCAGCACCAGGACAGGGGGGAACACTGAAGCTTTCTTT. The encoded protein is CASSTRTGGNTEAFF.

The chain couples TRBV2 to TRBJ1-5; D gene ambiguous. V dropped 7 bases and J dropped 2 bases, with 12 bases sitting between them. This CDR3 has 14 amino acids. Per the germline V gene, CDR1 is SNHLY and CDR2 is FYNNEI. DNA of the CDR3: TGTGCCAGCAAACTAGGGAGCGGCAATCAGCCCCAGCATTTT. Translating it yields CASKLGSGNQPQHF.

Worth noting for this clone: Mismatch with germline at one junction end may stem from a read error. The CDR3 DNA sequence: TGTGCCAGCATCCGGACTTCGGACGCTAATGAAAAACTATTTTTT. Amino acids: CASIRTSDANEKLFF. The V call is TRBV19, the J call TRBJ1-4; D gene unclear. The CDR3 is 15 amino acids. Germline CDR1 is LNHDA and CDR2 is SQIVND (reference sequence). Full variable domain (rest looked up from reference TRBV19 and TRBJ1-4): DGGITQSPKYLFRKEGQNVTLSCEQNLNHDAMYWYRQDPGQGLRLIYYSQIVNDFQKGDIAEGYSVSREKKESFPLTVTSAQKNPTAFYLCASIRTSDANEKLFFGSGTQLSVL.

This chain joins TRBV10-2 and TRBJ2-4; 8 bases agree with TRBD1. The CDR3 loop spans 14 amino acids. J lost 10 bases, V lost 5 bases, and 10 bases had no gene match. The germline V gene has CDR1 WSHSY and CDR2 SAAADI. The CDR3 loop reads CASSTLGQGRIQYF. CDR3 DNA: TGCGCCAGCAGTACATTAGGACAGGGAAGAATTCAGTACTTC.

The rearrangement joins TRBV6-1 to TRBJ2-5; TRBD2 is a possible D gene (5 bases). CDR3 length: 13 residues. V was cut by 3 bases and J by 3 bases, with 8 bases left in between. Germline lookup yields CDR1 MNHNS and CDR2 SASEGT. CDR3 region: CASSDLGEETQYF. The CDR3 coding sequence is TGTGCCAGCAGTGACCTCGGGGAAGAGACCCAGTACTTC.

The chain joins TRBV7-2 to TRBJ1-1, with D maybe TRBD1 (5 bases). V gave up 3 bases and J gave up 4 bases, with 12 bases separating them. Germline CDR1 reads SGHTA; CDR2 reads FQGNSA. The CDR3 spans 14 residues. CDR3 nucleotides: TGTGCCAGCAGCTTGGCGCGTGGGGCCACTGAAGCTTTCTTT. Translating it yields CASSLARGATEAFF.

This sequence joins TRBV28 and TRBJ2-3, with 13 bases that match TRBD2. Looked up from germline, CDR1 is MDHEN and CDR2 is SYDVKM. The CDR3 consists of 18 residues. The ends lost 2 bases at V and 3 bases at J; junction bases unmatched: 8. This CDR3 reads CASSLRTSGSGGTDTQYF. The CDR3 coding sequence is TGTGCCAGCAGTTTACGGACTAGCGGGAGTGGGGGAACAGATACGCAGTATTTT. The complete variable domain, with remaining parts taken from reference TRBV28 and TRBJ2-3, reads DVKVTQSSRYLVKRTGEKVFLECVQDMDHENMFWYRQDPGLGLRLIYFSYDVKMKEKGDIPEGYSVSREKKERFSLILESASTNQTSMYLCASSLRTSGSGGTDTQYFGPGTRLTVL.

V and J are TRBV19 and TRBJ1-1, with 7 bases identical to TRBD1. This CDR3 is 20 amino acids long. Germline V gives CDR1 LNHDA, CDR2 SQIVND (reference sequence). The V segment lost 4 bases and the J segment 1 base; nucleotides outside the gene matches: 21. The DNA of the CDR3 is TGTGCCAGTAGTACGGCTAATAAGGGGACAGCAAATAGGCGGAACACTGAAGCTTTCTTT. This gives the protein CASSTANKGTANRRNTEAFF.